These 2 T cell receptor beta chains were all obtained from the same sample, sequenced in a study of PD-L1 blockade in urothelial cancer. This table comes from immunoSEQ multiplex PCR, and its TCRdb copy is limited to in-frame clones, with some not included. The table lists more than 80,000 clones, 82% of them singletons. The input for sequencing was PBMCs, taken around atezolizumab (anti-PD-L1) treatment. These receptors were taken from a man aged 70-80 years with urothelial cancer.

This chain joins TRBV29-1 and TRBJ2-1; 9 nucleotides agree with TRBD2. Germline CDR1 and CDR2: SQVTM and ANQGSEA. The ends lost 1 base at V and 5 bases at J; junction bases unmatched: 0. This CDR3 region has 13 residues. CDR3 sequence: CSVEGLADNEQFF. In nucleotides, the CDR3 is TGCAGCGTTGAAGGACTAGCGGACAATGAGCAGTTCTTC.

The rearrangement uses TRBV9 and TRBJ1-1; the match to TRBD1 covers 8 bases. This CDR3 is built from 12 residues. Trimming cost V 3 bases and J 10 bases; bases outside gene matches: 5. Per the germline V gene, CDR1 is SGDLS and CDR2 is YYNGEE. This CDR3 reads CASSAAQGGAFF. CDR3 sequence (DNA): TGTGCCAGCAGCGCCGCACAGGGGGGAGCTTTCTTT.